Presented here are 24 T cell receptor beta chains from one specimen sequenced in a study of cytomegalovirus exposure and HLA in healthy donors. With 60 Vbeta and 13 Jbeta primers, the PCR was carried out. Generated by immunoSEQ multiplex PCR, the TCRdb table keeps only in-frame clones and is missing some. The sample shows around 200,000 clones, about three quarters of them seen only once. Sequences were obtained from PBMCs. These receptors were obtained from a woman aged 60-75 years in good health and CMV-seropositive.

J is TRBJ1-1 and V is TRBV5-1; perhaps TRBD1 as D (6 bases). Germline V CDR1 and CDR2: SGHRS, YFSETQ. The CDR3 contains 13 residues. V dropped 4 bases and J dropped 4 bases, with 11 bases sitting between them. CDR3 DNA: TGCGCCAGCAGCGTCACCAGGGGCACTGAAGCTTTCTTT. The encoded protein is CASSVTRGTEAFF.

V gene TRBV7-7 combines with J gene TRBJ2-5, with D unclear. The germline V gene has CDR1 SSHAT and CDR2 FNYEAQ (reference sequence). CDR3 size: 13 residues. The V end was cut by 3 bases, the J end by 5 bases, with 10 bases between. This CDR3 reads CASSFNHRETQYF. CDR3 nucleotides: TGTGCCAGCAGCTTCAACCATCGGGAGACCCAGTACTTC.

This chain links TRBV7-3 with TRBJ1-1; D is unclear. Trimming pared 5 bases from V and 4 bases from J, leaving 11 bases between. Germline CDR1 and CDR2: SGHTA and FQGTGA. This CDR3 spans 13 amino acids. The CDR3 loop is CASSKTEGTEAFF. CDR3 DNA: TGTGCCAGCAGCAAGACCGAGGGCACTGAAGCTTTCTTT.

This chain connects TRBV30 to TRBJ2-5, with TRBD1 matching over 10 bases. This CDR3 contains 15 residues. Germline assignment: CDR1 GTSNPN and CDR2 SVGIG (reference sequence). With V trimmed by 2 bases and J by 0 bases, 3 bases remained unmatched. Here the CDR3 DNA reads TGTGCCTGGAGTCGTGGACAGGGGGACCAAGAGACCCAGTACTTC. Translating it yields CAWSRGQGDQETQYF.

V gene TRBV28 combines with J gene TRBJ2-7; tentatively, D is TRBD2 (6 bases). Trimming removed 3 bases from V and 5 bases from J, with 17 bases in between. This CDR3 has 15 residues. The V gene's germline CDR1 is MDHEN and CDR2 SYDVKM. The CDR3: CASSFLGTEGNEQYF. The DNA for the CDR3 is TGTGCCAGCAGTTTTCTCGGGACTGAAGGCAACGAGCAGTACTTC.

V usage is TRBV19 and J usage is TRBJ1-4, with TRBD1 identical over 10 bases. J lost 8 bases, V lost 3 bases, and 9 bases had no gene match. Germline-derived CDR1 and CDR2 are LNHDA and SQIVND (reference sequence). The CDR3 loop spans 16 amino acids. The CDR3 loop reads CASSIRDRGRGEKLFF. The CDR3 coding sequence is TGTGCCAGTAGTATTCGAGACAGGGGGCGCGGCGAAAAACTGTTTTTT.

The chain is built from TRBV6-5 and TRBJ1-1; D is possibly TRBD1 (5 bases). With 6 bases removed from V and 2 bases from J, the gap between germline ends came to 13 bases. The CDR3 sequence is 14 residues long. Per the germline V gene, CDR1 is MNHEY and CDR2 is SVGAGI. The CDR3: CASRAGPANTEAFF. The CDR3 DNA reads as TGTGCCAGCAGGGCGGGACCGGCAAACACTGAAGCTTTCTTT.

This chain joins TRBV7-7 and TRBJ2-5; 7 bases map to TRBD2. CDR1 is SSHAT and CDR2 is FNYEAQ in the germline V gene (reference sequence). V was clipped by 4 bases and J by 5 bases; unmatched bases: 4. The CDR3 runs 13 residues. CDR3 sequence: CASSSGGWETQYF. DNA of the CDR3: TGTGCCAGCAGCTCGGGGGGTTGGGAGACCCAGTACTTC.

The CDR3 reads CASSQDAPYTSGGVLYEQYF. The CDR3 bases are TGCGCCAGCAGCCAAGATGCCCCCTATACTAGCGGGGGGGTGTTATACGAGCAGTACTTC. The J gene is TRBJ2-7, the V gene TRBV4-3, with TRBD2 matching 13 bases. The CDR3 extends over 20 amino acids. CDR1 and CDR2 (germline): LGHNA, YSLEER. J gave up 4 bases and V 0 bases, and 15 bases lay outside the gene matches.

This chain connects TRBV2 to TRBJ2-3; the D gene is possibly TRBD2 (5 bases). CDR3 length: 14 residues. Germline lookup yields CDR1 SNHLY and CDR2 FYNNEI. Trimming left V 3 bases short and J 0 bases short, with 7 bases between. The CDR3 sequence: CASSERESTDTQYF. The CDR3, as DNA: TGTGCCAGCAGTGAGAGGGAGAGCACAGATACGCAGTATTTT.

DNA for the CDR3: TGCGCCAGCAGCTTTACCTTCGGTAGCAATCAGCCCCAGCATTTT. Translation gives CASSFTFGSNQPQHF. J is TRBJ1-5 and V is TRBV5-1; D unclear. Deletions cut 2 bases from V and 0 bases from J, with 9 bases between. This CDR3 has 15 residues. Germline V gives CDR1 SGHRS, CDR2 YFSETQ.

The chain is built from TRBV9 and TRBJ2-7, with 8 bases lining up with TRBD1. Germline CDR1 and CDR2: SGDLS and YYNGEE. The CDR3 is 14 residues long. V shed 3 bases and J 2 bases; nucleotides not matched to a gene: 4. The DNA for the CDR3 is TGTGCCAGCAGCGAAGGGGGACAGGCCTACGAGCAGTACTTC. It encodes CASSEGGQAYEQYF.

V usage is TRBV29-1 and J usage is TRBJ1-2, with D tentatively TRBD1 (6 bases). The CDR3 runs 13 residues. V lost 3 bases and J 3 bases, leaving 11 bases between the germline ends. CDR1 and CDR2 from the germline V gene are SQVTM and ANQGSEA. The CDR3 loop is CSVEAGADYGYTF. As DNA, the CDR3 is TGCAGCGTTGAGGCGGGGGCCGACTATGGCTACACCTTC.

V gene TRBV10-3 combines with J gene TRBJ1-4; TRBD1 is a possible D gene (6 bases). V was shortened by 0 bases and J by 7 bases, with 12 bases between the two germline ends. The CDR3 spans 15 residues. Germline V gives CDR1 ENHRY, CDR2 SYGVKD. This CDR3 reads CAISESGKGGEKLFF. The CDR3 DNA follows: TGTGCCATCAGTGAGTCGGGGAAAGGGGGTGAAAAACTGTTTTTT.

The gene calls are TRBV28 and TRBJ1-2; D is ambiguous. The CDR3 length is 12 residues. CDR1 and CDR2 from the germline V gene are MDHEN and SYDVKM. The V gene lost 4 bases and the J gene lost 4 bases, with 7 bases spanning the gap. CDR3 amino acids: CASSYGTYGYTF. The CDR3 DNA follows: TGTGCCAGCAGTTATGGCACCTATGGCTACACCTTC.

This clone is medium-sized (0.01 to 0.1%) in the sample. This chain links TRBV6-1 with TRBJ2-2; no clear D gene. Germline V gene sequence: CDR1 MNHNS, CDR2 SASEGT. This CDR3 comprises 11 residues. The V gene lost 7 bases and the J gene lost 8 bases, with 8 bases spanning the gap. CDR3 protein: CASTKEGELFF. DNA for the CDR3: TGTGCCAGCACTAAAGAGGGGGAGCTGTTTTTT.

This clone has just a few counts. This chain uses TRBV7-2 with TRBJ1-5; possible D gene TRBD1, 6 bases. Trimming left V 1 base short and J 0 bases short, with 7 bases between. The CDR3 loop spans 15 amino acids. CDR1 is SGHTA and CDR2 is FQGNSA in the germline V gene. The DNA of the CDR3 is TGTGCCAGCAGCTTAGTCAGGGGTAGCAATCAGCCCCAGCATTTT. Its translation: CASSLVRGSNQPQHF.

This clone was observed a few times. CDR3 bases: TGCGCCAGCAGACGAGGAGACTCCTACAATGAGCAGTTCTTC. Amino acid sequence: CASRRGDSYNEQFF. The rearrangement uses TRBV10-2 and TRBJ2-1; D unclear. Between the trimmed V and J ends, which lost 6 bases and 0 bases, there was a span of 9 bases. Germline V gives CDR1 WSHSY, CDR2 SAAADI. This CDR3 is built from 14 residues.

V and J are TRBV29-1 and TRBJ2-3, with 12 bases fitting TRBD2. Germline CDR1 and CDR2: SQVTM and ANQGSEA. Unmatched junction bases numbered 5, after V lost 4 bases and J lost 6 bases. This CDR3 spans 14 amino acids. The CDR3 sequence is CSVVLAGGWDTQYF. CDR3 nucleotide sequence: TGCAGCGTTGTCCTAGCGGGGGGGTGGGATACGCAGTATTTT.

This chain links TRBV5-1 with TRBJ2-7, with 10 bases lining up with TRBD1. Trimming took 0 bases from V and 3 from J; bases not matched to a gene: 3. The CDR3 is 15 residues long. CDR1 and CDR2 (germline): SGHRS, YFSETQ. Written as DNA, the CDR3 is TGCGCCAGCAGCTTGGGCGGGACAGGGGTCTACGAGCAGTACTTC. Translation: CASSLGGTGVYEQYF.

There are a few counts of this clone. V usage is TRBV7-2 and J usage is TRBJ2-2, with 9 bases matching TRBD1. Germline V gives CDR1 SGHTA, CDR2 FQGNSA. The CDR3 spans 18 residues. The trim removed 5 bases at V and 5 bases at J, leaving 15 bases unmatched. The chain's CDR3 is CASSLRSGTGSLTGELFF. The CDR3 nucleotides read TGTGCCAGCAGCCTTAGGTCCGGGACAGGGTCGTTAACCGGGGAGCTGTTTTTT.

The V and J genes are TRBV10-2 and TRBJ2-1; D may be TRBD1 (5 bases). V lost 9 bases and J lost 0, with 9 bases in between. The CDR3 is 13 residues long. Germline CDR1 WSHSY, CDR2 SAAADI. The CDR3 protein is CASRGSSYNEQFF. CDR3 sequence (DNA): TGCGCCAGTAGGGGAAGCTCCTACAATGAGCAGTTCTTC.

This sequence joins TRBV27 and TRBJ2-3; D is perhaps TRBD1 (6 bases). Trimming pared 6 bases from V and 6 bases from J, leaving 16 bases between. This CDR3 is built from 14 residues. CDR1 is MNHEY and CDR2 is SMNVEV in the germline V gene (reference sequence). The CDR3 coding sequence is TGTGCCAGCAGCAAAGACAGGCAGAGGGATACGCAGTATTTT. Translated, it gives CASSKDRQRDTQYF.

The chain employs TRBV18 and TRBJ1-3; 7 bases fit TRBD1. The V gene end was trimmed by 4 bases and the J gene end by 0 bases; junction bases not matched to a gene: 12. CDR1 is KGHSH and CDR2 is LQKENI in the germline V gene. CDR3 length: 18 amino acids. This CDR3 reads CASSQSTGTRFSGNTIYF. CDR3 nucleotides: TGTGCCAGCTCACAGTCGACAGGGACCCGTTTCTCTGGAAACACCATATATTTT.